Shown below are 13 T cell receptor beta chains from a single sample sequenced in a study of T cell repertoires in cytomegalovirus infection. These receptors' targets are unknown. TCRdb passed the reads through MiXCR, listing each CDR3 protein once. This table has approximately 120,000 distinct CDR3 sequences, around 28% appearing once. Sample: CD8+ T cells from cultured PBMCs, taken from culture after CMV antigen stimulation. These receptor sequences come from a human donor in good health (CMV status not recorded). Some clones in this sample may be carry-over from other donors' samples.

CDR3 nucleotide sequence: TGTGCCAGCAGCCCCGACCTAGACACTACTAACTATGGCTACACCTTC. Its protein is CASSPDLDTTNYGYTF. The gene calls are TRBV7-6 and TRBJ1-2; D is undetermined. Germline CDR1 and CDR2: SGHVS and FNYEAQ. There are 16 residues in the CDR3. V shed 5 bases and J shed 0 bases, with 16 bases lying between them.

This clonotype was counted a few times. The genes are TRBV7-3 and TRBJ2-2, with D possibly being TRBD2 (5 bases). The CDR3 extends over 14 amino acids. Trimming left V 0 bases short and J 6 bases short, with 8 bases between. The germline V gene encodes CDR1 SGHTA and CDR2 FQGTGA. DNA of the CDR3: TGTGCCAGCAGCTTAACGGACTCCCCCGGGGAGCTGTTTTTT. Translated, it gives CASSLTDSPGELFF.

The chain combines TRBV6-5 with TRBJ2-1, with 11 bases fitting TRBD2. J lost 3 bases, V lost 7 bases, and 8 bases had no gene match. The CDR3 consists of 16 residues. The germline V gene has CDR1 MNHEY and CDR2 SVGAGI. CDR3 residues: CASTNGLAGGYNEQFF. The CDR3 nucleotides read TGTGCCAGCACCAACGGTCTAGCGGGGGGCTACAATGAGCAGTTCTTC.

This clonotype has only a few counts. This chain links TRBV29-1 with TRBJ1-1, with D possibly being TRBD1 (6 bases). The V end lost 3 bases, the J end lost 2 bases, and 16 bases lay between the germline ends. From germline, CDR1 is SQVTM and CDR2 ANQGSEA. The CDR3 is 15 residues long. CDR3 residues: CSVDKAGVFNTEAFF. As DNA, the CDR3 is TGCAGCGTTGATAAAGCAGGGGTTTTTAACACTGAAGCTTTCTTT.

This clonotype was seen a handful of times. The chain has TRBV19 and TRBJ2-5, with 7 nucleotides matching TRBD2. Unmatched junction bases numbered 9, after V lost 5 bases and J lost 3 bases. The CDR3 length is 15 residues. The germline gives CDR1 LNHDA, CDR2 SQIVND (reference sequence). The CDR3 DNA sequence: TGTGCCAGTAGTCGAGGCCTAGCGGAAGAAGAGACCCAGTACTTC. Protein product: CASSRGLAEEETQYF.

CDR3 sequence reads: CASSEGVSYNEQFF. The CDR3 bases are TGTGCCAGCAGTGAGGGGGTTTCCTACAATGAGCAGTTCTTC. The gene calls are TRBV28 and TRBJ2-1, with D possibly TRBD1 on 6 matching bases. Germline-derived CDR1 and CDR2 are MDHEN and SYDVKM. With 5 bases removed from V and 1 base from J, the gap between germline ends came to 9 bases. The CDR3 has 14 residues. Combining the CDR3 with reference TRBV28 and TRBJ2-1 gives the whole variable domain DVKVTQSSRYLVKRTGEKVFLECVQDMDHENMFWYRQDPGLGLRLIYFSYDVKMKEKGDIPEGYSVSREKKERFSLILESASTNQTSMYLCASSEGVSYNEQFFGPGTRLTVL.

This clonotype was seen more than once but under ten times. The chain uses TRBV19 and TRBJ2-1, with no clear D. CDR3 length equals 14 residues. Trimming left V 5 bases short and J 4 bases short, with 12 bases between. Germline V gene lookup returns CDR1 LNHDA and CDR2 SQIVND (reference sequence). The CDR3: CASSLLSTYNEQFF. CDR3 DNA: TGTGCCAGTAGTCTGCTTTCGACGTACAATGAGCAGTTCTTC.

V is TRBV14 and J is TRBJ2-7, with D possibly TRBD2 on 5 matching bases. CDR1 and CDR2 (germline): SGHDN, FVKESK. CDR3 length: 12 amino acids. Trimming shortened V by 4 bases and J by 4 bases, and 8 bases separated the two germline ends. Written as DNA, the CDR3 is TGTGCCAGCAGCCGGAGCGGTTACGAGCAGTACTTC. This codes for CASSRSGYEQYF.

This clonotype was seen a few times. The gene calls are TRBV19 and TRBJ1-5; no clear D gene. The CDR3 totals 15 residues. V lost 9 bases and J lost 0, with 15 bases in between. Per the germline V gene, CDR1 is LNHDA and CDR2 is SQIVND (reference sequence). CDR3 sequence reads: CASRIQAYSNQPQHF. CDR3 bases: TGTGCCAGCCGAATCCAGGCATATAGCAATCAGCCCCAGCATTTT.

V and J are TRBV7-6 and TRBJ1-1; no firm D call. Germline CDR1 SGHVS, CDR2 FNYEAQ. The V end lost 11 bases, the J end lost 3 bases, and 16 bases lay between the germline ends. This CDR3 region has 13 residues. The CDR3 protein is CAGTGPLDTEAFF. As DNA, the CDR3 is TGTGCCGGAACCGGGCCCCTGGACACTGAAGCTTTCTTT. The variable domain in full, completed from reference TRBV7-6 and TRBJ1-1, reads GAGVSQSPRYKVTKRGQDVALRCDPISGHVSLYWYRQALGQGPEFLTYFNYEAQQDKSGLPNDRFSAERPEGSISTLTIQRTEQRDSAMYRCAGTGPLDTEAFFGQGTRLTVV.

This clonotype was picked up many times. This chain uses TRBV7-6 with TRBJ2-5; D perhaps matches TRBD2 (6 bases). Germline V lookup: CDR1 SGHVS, CDR2 FNYEAQ. The CDR3 is 15 residues long. Trimming cost V 3 bases and J 3 bases, with 14 bases left between them. CDR3 amino acids: CASSFIRGVEETQYF. CDR3 bases: TGTGCCAGCAGCTTTATCCGCGGGGTGGAAGAGACCCAGTACTTC. The complete variable domain, with remaining parts taken from reference TRBV7-6 and TRBJ2-5, reads GAGVSQSPRYKVTKRGQDVALRCDPISGHVSLYWYRQALGQGPEFLTYFNYEAQQDKSGLPNDRFSAERPEGSISTLTIQRTEQRDSAMYRCASSFIRGVEETQYFGPGTRLLVL.

This clonotype was detected many times. The V gene is TRBV20-1, the J gene TRBJ2-7, with TRBD1 as a possible D gene (6 bases). Trimming cost V 6 bases and J 4 bases, with 25 bases left between them. The CDR3 runs to 16 residues. Germline CDR1 DFQATT, CDR2 SNEGSKA (reference sequence). The CDR3 loop is CSANIASGEMAYEQYF. DNA of the CDR3: TGCAGTGCCAACATTGCCTCAGGGGAAATGGCATACGAGCAGTACTTC.

This clonotype came up a few times. V gene TRBV5-4 combines with J gene TRBJ2-3, with D perhaps matching TRBD2 (5 bases). The CDR3 totals 18 residues. Germline V gene sequence: CDR1 SGHNT, CDR2 YYREEE (reference sequence). Between the trimmed V and J ends, which lost 0 bases and 0 bases, there was a span of 17 bases. The CDR3 sequence is CASSLALAMGSSTDTQYF. In nucleotides, the CDR3 is TGTGCCAGCAGCTTGGCGTTAGCGATGGGTTCTAGCACAGATACGCAGTATTTT.